What follows is one T cell receptor beta chain and its context. Authors' methods: Estimation of nucleated cell counts was performed using reference gene primer amplification. Sequencing used immunoSEQ multiplex PCR; TCRdb keeps in-frame clones, though not all of them. That table furnishes V, J and clone size, whereas the DNA furnished D and trimming. The sample has roughly 250,000 clones; approximately 85% are singletons. The V gene end was trimmed by 5 bases and the J gene end by 4 bases; junction bases not matched to a gene: 6. CDR1 is SGHDT, CDR2 YYEEEE, per germline. CDR3 length: 14 amino acids. The data derive from a study of blood T cell repertoires in COVID-19. Overall study context: Material from acute and convalescent COVID-19 was sourced from the United States, Italy and Spain.

Participants, 18 to 89 years old, spanned under 25 US areas. Cohorts were based on clinical histories the participants reported. The sample taken for sequencing was PBMCs or T cells enriched from blood (not recorded which). The V and J genes are TRBV5-6 and TRBJ1-1; 9 nucleotides match TRBD1. This sequence was found in a woman aged 25 to 39 who had recovered from COVID-19. The CDR3 nucleotides are TGTGCCAGCAGTTACCTGACAGGGGGCACTGAAGCTTTCTTT. Amino acid sequence: CASSYLTGGTEAFF.